This is a list of T cell receptor beta chains from one sample in a study of T cells in Graves' hyperthyroidism and ophthalmopathy. TCRdb re-called the multiplex PCR reads with MiXCR, one entry per CDR3 protein. The sample contains under 350,000 distinct CDR3 sequences, about 13% of which appear only once. Sample: blood. Source of these receptors: a woman aged 40 to 49 with Graves' hyperthyroidism. The CDR3 runs from the conserved cysteine through the conserved F or W. The D gene is left open where the match is weak. Some rows mark clone size as missing; the rest say once, few, many or name a class of expanded clone.

D,size,J,V,DNA,CDR3
TRBD2,.,TRBJ2-1,TRBV5-1,TGCGCCAGCAGCTGGGCGCGGGCCAGCGGGAGCGGTTATGAGCAGTTCTTC,CASSWARASGSGYEQFF
TRBD1,many,TRBJ1-5,TRBV28,TGTGCCAGCAGTCTCGGACAGGGTAATCAGCCCCAGCATTTT,CASSLGQGNQPQHF
.,few,TRBJ2-1,TRBV4-1,TGCGCCAGCAGCCAGGTCCCGGGACTGTACTACAATGAGCAGTTCTTC,CASSQVPGLYYNEQFF
.,.,TRBJ2-1,TRBV19,TGTGCCAGTACCCACCCGGGACTGTATAACAATGAGCAGTTCTTC,CASTHPGLYNNEQFF
.,.,TRBJ1-6,TRBV6-2/TRBV6-3,TGTGCCAGCAGTCTATACGGACCCCTCCACTTT,CASSLYGPLHF
.,many,TRBJ1-1,TRBV7-8,TGTGCCAGCAGCTTATCCGGAGTGATCACTGAAGCTTTCTTT,CASSLSGVITEAFF
.,few,TRBJ2-3,TRBV20-1,TGCAGTGCTAGAGATTCCCGGGGTAGCAGGAGGTCGGTCCCAGATACGCAGTATTTT,CSARDSRGSRRSVPDTQYF
.,many,TRBJ1-1,TRBV7-8,TGTGCCAGCCAGACAAGTGTGGCCACTGAAGCTTTCTTT,CASQTSVATEAFF
TRBD2,many,TRBJ2-3,TRBV6-1,TGTGCCAGCAGGATAGCGGGAGGTTCGATGCCCACAGATACGCAGTATTTT,CASRIAGGSMPTDTQYF
TRBD1,.,TRBJ1-6,TRBV7-9,TGTGCCAGCAGCATGACAGGGGACAATTCACCCCTCCACTTT,CASSMTGDNSPLHF
.,few,TRBJ1-5,TRBV20-1,TGCAGTGCTAGCTTACGGGGGATAGGCAATCAGCCCCAGCATTTT,CSASLRGIGNQPQHF
.,many,TRBJ1-1,TRBV6-2/TRBV6-3,TGTGCCAGCAGTTACTCCCGACAGAACACTGAAGCTTTCTTT,CASSYSRQNTEAFF
TRBD1,.,TRBJ1-1,TRBV6-1,TGTGCCAGCATCCGACAGGGCCACACTGAAGCTTTCTTT,CASIRQGHTEAFF
TRBD2,many,TRBJ2-5,TRBV3-1,TGTGCCAGCAGCTACACTAGCGGGAGGCGAGAGACCCAGTACTTC,CASSYTSGRRETQYF
.,many,TRBJ1-6,TRBV12-3/TRBV12-4,TGTGCCAGCAGTTTGGGGGGCACCTATAATTCACCCCTCCACTTT,CASSLGGTYNSPLHF
.,few,TRBJ1-5,TRBV19,TGTGCCAGTGGACAGAATAGCAATCAGCCCCAGCATTTT,CASGQNSNQPQHF
TRBD2,many,TRBJ2-2,TRBV7-3,TGTGCCAGCAGCCAGAGCCCGGGGGGCACCGGGGAGCTGTTTTTT,CASSQSPGGTGELFF
.,.,TRBJ2-5,TRBV5-1,TGCGCCAGCAGCTTGGGGACTAGGGGGGGGCAAGAGACCCAGTACTTC,CASSLGTRGGQETQYF
TRBD2,.,TRBJ2-3,TRBV5-8,TGTGCCAGCAGCTTCGCGACTAGCGGGTTAAGCACAGATACGCAGTATTTT,CASSFATSGLSTDTQYF
.,many,TRBJ2-6,TRBV6-1,TGTGCCAGCAGCCGCTTACCTGGGGCCAACGTCCTGACTTTC,CASSRLPGANVLTF
TRBD1,many,TRBJ1-5,TRBV2,TGTGCCAGCACCTGGGACAGGGGAAGGACTCAGCCCCAGCATTTT,CASTWDRGRTQPQHF
TRBD2,many,TRBJ2-1,TRBV28,TGTGCCAGCACTAGTCAGGGGCAAACTAGCGGGAGAATGAATGAGCAGTTCTTC,CASTSQGQTSGRMNEQFF
.,.,TRBJ1-2,TRBV29-1,TGCAGCGCCTCCGCGTCGACAGGAAGCTACACCTTC,CSASASTGSYTF
.,many,TRBJ2-1,TRBV11-2,TGTGCCAGCAGCTCAGTGGGTGAGCAGTTCTTC,CASSSVGEQFF
TRBD2,few,TRBJ2-1,TRBV5-5,TGTGCCAGCAGCCGATCTAGCGGGACAACCTACAATGAGCAGTTCTTC,CASSRSSGTTYNEQFF
.,many,TRBJ1-5,TRBV24-1,TGTGCCACCAGTGGACTGGCGGGCGAGCCCCAGCATTTT,CATSGLAGEPQHF
.,many,TRBJ2-7,TRBV15,TGTGCCACCAGCGGACGGGGTTCCTACGAGCAGTACTTC,CATSGRGSYEQYF
.,.,TRBJ2-7,TRBV7-8,TGTGCCAGCAGCCCGGCGGGACAGCGACCCCAGCAGTACTTC,CASSPAGQRPQQYF
TRBD1,many,TRBJ1-4,TRBV18,TGTGCCAGCTCACCCACAGGGGCCCGCGAAAAACTGTTTTTT,CASSPTGAREKLFF
.,.,TRBJ1-4,TRBV20-1,TGCAGTGCTCCCGGGCCAGGGGCCCGCCGCGGGGAAAAACTGTTTTTT,CSAPGPGARRGEKLFF
.,many,TRBJ2-2,TRBV2,TGTGCCAGCAGTGACCGTCAGGGGGGCACCGGGGAGCTGTTTTTT,CASSDRQGGTGELFF
TRBD2,many,TRBJ2-1,TRBV2,TGTGCCAGTGCGGTGGCGGGGGGCGAGCAGTTCTTC,CASAVAGGEQFF
.,many,TRBJ1-2,TRBV7-9,TGTGCCAGCAGCTTAGCGTCTAACTATGGCTACACCTTC,CASSLASNYGYTF
TRBD1,many,TRBJ2-1,TRBV9,TGTGCCAGCAGCCCCCGGACAGGATTTAATGAGCAGTTCTTC,CASSPRTGFNEQFF
.,many,TRBJ2-1,TRBV3-1,TGTGCCAGCAGCCCCCCTAGGACATCTTACAATGAGCAGTTCTTC,CASSPPRTSYNEQFF
.,many,TRBJ2-7,TRBV11-2,TGTGCCAGCAGCAAAACAGGGTCCTACGAGCAGTACTTC,CASSKTGSYEQYF
TRBD1,many,TRBJ1-4,TRBV2,TGTGCCAGCAGTGAGGGCGGGACAGGGAATGAAAAACTGTTTTTT,CASSEGGTGNEKLFF
.,few,TRBJ1-6,TRBV25-1,TGTGCCAGCAGTGAACGACCAGGGTGGAATTCACCCCTCCACTTT,CASSERPGWNSPLHF
.,.,TRBJ1-1,TRBV5-4,TGTGCCAGCAGCTTGCGGCAGGGTAAGACTGAAGCTTTCTTT,CASSLRQGKTEAFF
TRBD1,few,TRBJ2-7,TRBV7-2,TGTGCCAGCAGTTCCCGGACAGGGGCCCACGAGCAGTACTTC,CASSSRTGAHEQYF
TRBD2,.,TRBJ2-2,TRBV4-1,TGCGCCAGCAGCCAAGGGATCGTCCGGGAGGGCCGGACCGGGGAGCTGTTTTTT,CASSQGIVREGRTGELFF
.,many,TRBJ2-1,TRBV3-1,TGTGCCAGCAGCCTGGGGGGAGGGGGCAATGAGCAGTTCTTC,CASSLGGGGNEQFF
.,many,TRBJ2-4,TRBV3-1,TGTGCCAGCAGCCAAGATCTCTCTGTCGGGAACATTCAGTACTTC,CASSQDLSVGNIQYF
TRBD2,many,TRBJ2-3,TRBV11-3,TGTGCCAGCAGCGACATCCTAACGGGAGGGGAGACAGATACGCAGTATTTT,CASSDILTGGETDTQYF
.,many,TRBJ1-2,TRBV6-8,TGTGCCAGCAAAAGGGCAGCTAACTATGGCTACACCTTC,CASKRAANYGYTF
TRBD1,.,TRBJ1-1,TRBV12-3/TRBV12-4,TGTGCCAGCAGCAAACCCGGACAGGGGGCTGGCGTCACTGAAGCTTTCTTT,CASSKPGQGAGVTEAFF